The 26 T cell receptor delta chains in this list originate from one sample, sequenced in a study of gamma-delta chains in newborns, infants, children. TCRdb redid clone calling on the reads using CATT. This sample has under 8,000 delta-chain clones, with 2.1% found just once. Sequenced sample: blood. The receptor set was obtained from a child who was a newborn, infant or young child, either healthy, febrile or measles-vaccinated (not recorded which).

In regard to this clone: It may be a read error: a sequence one base away is much more abundant. Here the CDR3 reads CALGETSFSPSSITGRYTDKFIF. The CDR3 nucleotides read TGTGCTCTTGGGGAAACCTCATTTTCCCCCTCGTCAATTACTGGGAGGTACACCGATAAATTCATCTTT. The rearrangement uses TRDV1 and TRDJ1; tentatively, D is TRDD3 (6 bases). Germline V gene lookup returns CDR1 TSWWSYY and CDR2 QGS. CDR3 size: 23 residues.

To note about this clone: Translating the DNA gives a protein that differs from the TCRdb entry at residue 3; the protein shown here is that DNA translation. The CDR3 protein is CAPGPILLGLAAQLFF. The CDR3 DNA reads TGTGCTCCAGGGCCTATTTTACTGGGGTTGGCAGCACAACTCTTCTTT. The rearrangement joins TRDV1 to TRDJ2; 7 bases line up with TRDD3. J lost 6 bases, V lost 10 bases, and 17 bases had no gene match. Germline V gives CDR1 TSWWSYY, CDR2 QGS. The CDR3 loop spans 16 amino acids.

About this clone: Translating this DNA gives a protein that differs at residue 18 from the TCRdb one, which belongs to a much larger clone; a read error is likely, and the protein shown is this translation. The rearrangement links TRDV2 to TRDJ3, with TRDD3 identical over 12 bases. The CDR3 has 20 residues. CDR1 GEAIGNYY and CDR2 EKD come from the germline V gene. CDR3 coding DNA: TGTGCCTGTGACCCCCCATTTACTGGGGGATACTCCTGGGACACCCGACAGACGTTTTTC. Protein sequence: CACDPPFTGGYSWDTRQTFF.

In its sample, this clone was seen a few times. One end of the junction fails to match germline, which may point to a read error. The sample has other DNA sequences that encode this CDR3 too. This chain uses TRDV2 with TRDJ2, with 12 bases lining up with TRDD3. Germline V gives CDR1 GEAIGNYY, CDR2 EKD. CDR3 length equals 14 residues. The CDR3 loop is CACDILGDTAQLFF. The CDR3 bases are TGTGCCTGTGACATACTGGGGGATACAGCACAGCTCTTTTTT.

In its sample, this clone was seen many times. A far more abundant clone sits one base away, making this likely a read error. This same CDR3 is encoded by further DNA sequences in the sample. The chain has TRDV2 and TRDJ2; 8 positions agree with TRDD3. The CDR3 has 14 residues. Germline lookup yields CDR1 GEAIGNYY and CDR2 EKD. CDR3 sequence: CACDTVGDTAQLFF. The CDR3 region has the DNA TGTGCCTGCGACACCGTGGGGGATACAGCACAACTCTTCTTT.

This clone came up a few times. This chain joins TRDV3 and TRDJ1, with D possibly matching TRDD3 (6 bases). There are 13 residues in the CDR3. The germline V gene has CDR1 TVYSNPD and CDR2 GDNSRS (reference sequence). Trimming stripped 2 bases from V and 0 bases from J, with 10 bases between. The CDR3, as DNA: TGTGCCTTTGGGGGGAGGTACACCGATAAACTCATCTTT. It specifies CAFGGRYTDKLIF.

Within the sample, this clone is medium-sized (0.01 to 0.1%). This rearrangement joins TRDV2 to TRDJ3; 8 positions match TRDD3. Germline trimming cut 0 bases from V and 1 base from J; bases unmatched to any gene: 7. Germline values: CDR1 GEAIGNYY, CDR2 EKD. The CDR3 spans 19 residues. The CDR3 spells CACDTLRGDSSWDTRQMFF. The CDR3 DNA follows: TGTGCCTGTGACACCTTACGGGGGGATAGTTCCTGGGACACCCGACAGATGTTTTTC.

By sample share, this clone is large (0.1 to 1%). Other DNA sequences in the same sample also yield this CDR3. V usage is TRDV2 and J usage is TRDJ3; 7 positions agree with TRDD3. With V trimmed by 0 bases and J by 1 base, 5 bases remained unmatched. Germline CDR1 is GEAIGNYY and CDR2 is EKD. The length of the CDR3 is 18 residues. The CDR3 spells CACDTVGYGSWDTRQMFF. CDR3 coding DNA: TGTGCCTGTGACACCGTTGGATACGGTTCCTGGGACACCCGACAGATGTTTTTC.

This clone occurred a few times. The protein in TCRdb stems from a much larger clone and differs at residue 3 from this DNA's translation, likely a read error; here the protein is translated from the DNA. The chain combines TRDV2 with TRDJ3; D might be TRDD3 (6 bases). The V gene's germline CDR1 is GEAIGNYY and CDR2 EKD. The CDR3 runs to 18 residues. In DNA form, the CDR3 reads TGTGCCCGTGACACCGGGGGACCCCTCTCCTGGGACACCCGACAGATGTTTTTC. Protein sequence: CARDTGGPLSWDTRQMFF.

This clone was observed a handful of times. This chain joins TRDV1 and TRDJ1; 8 bases align to TRDD3. Per germline, CDR1 TSWWSYY and CDR2 QGS. CDR3 length equals 23 residues. The trim removed 0 bases at V and 0 bases at J, leaving 24 bases unmatched. The CDR3 sequence is CALGELSSPALGVSRSYTDKLIF. CDR3 DNA: TGTGCTCTTGGGGAACTAAGTTCCCCCGCACTGGGGGTTTCAAGGTCGTACACCGATAAACTCATCTTT.

This clone appeared a few times. With a much larger clone just one base away, this may be a read error. The chain combines TRDV2 with TRDJ3; D tentatively fits TRDD2 or TRDD3 (7 bases each). This CDR3 comprises 21 residues. Germline CDR1 and CDR2: GEAIGNYY and EKD. The CDR3 nucleotides read TGTGCCTGTGACACCGCAGGACGCTGGGGGCCTTCCTCCCGGGACACCCGACAGATGTTTTTC. It codes for CACDTAGRWGPSSRDTRQMFF.

This clone was found a few times. The protein recorded in TCRdb matches a much larger clone and deviates from this DNA's translation at residue 3, suggesting a read error; the protein here is obtained by translating the DNA. The chain couples TRDV2 to TRDJ3; 7 bases line up with TRDD3. CDR3 length: 18 residues. CDR1 is GEAIGNYY and CDR2 is EKD in the germline V gene. CDR3 bases: TGTGCCCGTGACTACGGGGGATCCAGCTCCTGGGACACCCGACAGATGTTTTTC. Translated, it gives CARDYGGSSSWDTRQMFF.

The sample holds a few counts of this clone. The protein that TCRdb holds for this DNA derives from a much larger clone and differs from the translated DNA at residue 13, which likely indicates a read error; the protein shown here is translated from the DNA. The gene calls are TRDV1 and TRDJ1; 9 bases align to TRDD3. The CDR3 extends over 19 amino acids. V lost 0 bases and J lost 1; bases outside the gene matches: 12. Germline assignment: CDR1 TSWWSYY and CDR2 QGS. CDR3 region: CALGELVQGDTTCTDKLIF. CDR3 sequence (DNA): TGTGCTCTTGGGGAACTAGTTCAAGGGGATACGACCTGCACCGATAAACTCATCTTT.

As to this clone: TCRdb records a much larger clone's protein for this DNA, with a difference at residue 10 that likely arises from a read error; the protein given is the translation of the DNA. This specimen includes other DNA sequences encoding the same CDR3. This chain joins TRDV2 and TRDJ3, with 10 bases matching TRDD3. The CDR3 is 19 amino acids. The V gene's germline CDR1 is GEAIGNYY and CDR2 EKD. After removal of 0 bases from V and 0 bases from J, the junction contained 4 bases not matched to a gene. The CDR3: CACDTAYWGISWDTRQMFF. CDR3 nucleotide sequence: TGTGCCTGTGACACCGCGTACTGGGGGATCTCCTGGGACACCCGACAGATGTTTTTC.

With regard to this clone: This DNA's translation and the protein TCRdb lists, from a much larger clone, do not match at residue 11, likely due to a read error; the protein shown is translated from the DNA. The rearrangement uses TRDV2 and TRDJ3; 12 bases line up with TRDD3. The germline V gene encodes CDR1 GEAIGNYY and CDR2 EKD. The CDR3 has 18 residues. V shed 2 bases and J 6 bases; nucleotides not matched to a gene: 7. The DNA for the CDR3 is TGTGCCTGTGACATACTGGGGGATACTAACCAGGACACCCGACAGATGTTTTTC. This gives the protein CACDILGDTNQDTRQMFF.

This clone came up many times. The same CDR3 can be traced to other DNA sequences in this sample. In DNA form, the CDR3 reads TGTGCCTGTGACACTGGGGGATCCGCAATCTCCTGGGACACCCGACAGATGTTTTTC. Residues: CACDTGGSAISWDTRQMFF. This chain connects TRDV2 to TRDJ3; 8 bases align to TRDD3. The junction had 7 bases not matched to a gene; V was cut back by 1 base and J by 0 bases. The length of the CDR3 is 19 residues. CDR1 and CDR2 (germline): GEAIGNYY, EKD.

Notes on this clone: The protein held in TCRdb is that of a much larger clone and does not match this DNA's translation at residue 17, likely because of a read error; the protein shown is translated from the DNA. The rearrangement links TRDV2 to TRDJ3; 10 nucleotides agree with TRDD3. This CDR3 has 19 residues. Germline values: CDR1 GEAIGNYY, CDR2 EKD. CDR3 sequence reads: CACDTGGYASSWDTRQVFF. The DNA of the CDR3 is TGTGCCTGTGACACCGGGGGATACGCTAGCTCCTGGGACACCCGACAGGTGTTTTTC.

Comments on this clone: Translating this DNA gives a protein that differs at residue 4 from the TCRdb one, which belongs to a much larger clone; a read error is likely, and the protein shown is this translation. The chain has TRDV2 and TRDJ3; 11 positions agree with TRDD3. This CDR3 comprises 20 residues. Germline CDR1 reads GEAIGNYY; CDR2 reads EKD. CDR3 residues: CACGTVLGDRKSWDTRQMFF. In DNA, the CDR3 is TGTGCCTGTGGCACCGTACTGGGGGATAGGAAGTCCTGGGACACCCGACAGATGTTTTTC.

This clone has a handful of counts. This DNA's translation differs at residue 17 from TCRdb's protein, which comes from a much larger clone; a read error is likely, and the protein shown is translated from the DNA. V usage is TRDV2 and J usage is TRDJ3, with a tentative D call TRDD3 (6 bases). Germline V gives CDR1 GEAIGNYY, CDR2 EKD. The CDR3 is 19 amino acids. The CDR3 region is CACASWGSLSSWDTRQIFF. The DNA for the CDR3 is TGTGCCTGCGCCTCTTGGGGGTCGTTAAGCTCCTGGGACACCCGACAGATTTTTTTC.

Details on this clone: The protein given by TCRdb reflects a much larger clone and differs at residue 14 from this DNA's translation, likely from a read error; the protein shown is the DNA's translation. The chain uses TRDV2 and TRDJ3; 7 positions match TRDD3. CDR1 and CDR2 from the germline V gene are GEAIGNYY and EKD. CDR3 length equals 20 residues. The CDR3 spells CACAGTRMGIVPWGTRQMFF. CDR3 bases: TGTGCCTGTGCGGGGACTAGGATGGGGATAGTCCCCTGGGGCACCCGACAGATGTTTTTC.

Concerning this clone: TCRdb shows a much larger clone's protein in place of this DNA's translation, and the two differ at residue 3, likely through a read error; the protein shown is translated from the DNA. The CDR3 DNA is TGTGCCCGTGACACTGGGGGATACCTATCCTGGGACACCCGACAGATGTTTTTC. It translates to CARDTGGYLSWDTRQMFF. The chain recombines TRDV2 with TRDJ3, with TRDD3 identical over 12 bases. The CDR3 spans 18 residues. From germline, CDR1 is GEAIGNYY and CDR2 EKD.

Details on this clone: A far larger clone is a single base away, which makes a read error likely. The chain couples TRDV2 to TRDJ2; 10 nucleotides line up with TRDD3. The CDR3 loop spans 17 amino acids. Germline values: CDR1 GEAIGNYY, CDR2 EKD. The CDR3 sequence is CACDPLGGYELTAQPFF. Written as DNA, the CDR3 is TGTGCCTGTGACCCCTTGGGGGGATACGAACTGACAGCACAACCCTTCTTT.

On this clone itself: The protein in TCRdb stems from a much larger clone and differs at residue 8 from this DNA's translation, likely a read error; here the protein is translated from the DNA. The gene calls are TRDV2 and TRDJ1; no clear D. This CDR3 spans 14 amino acids. Germline CDR1 GEAIGNYY, CDR2 EKD. The V end was cut by 3 bases, the J end by 3 bases, with 13 bases between. The CDR3 protein is CACDALICADKLIF. For the CDR3, the DNA is TGTGCCTGTGACGCCTTGATATGCGCCGATAAACTCATCTTT.

As to this clone: TCRdb's entry gives the protein of a much larger clone, which mismatches this DNA's translation at residue 4, likely from a read error; the protein reported here is translated from the DNA. The chain carries TRDV2 and TRDJ3, with D perhaps TRDD3 (6 bases). Trimming removed 5 bases at V and 0 bases at J, with 13 bases between. The CDR3 has 17 residues. CDR1 and CDR2 from the germline V gene are GEAIGNYY and EKD. The CDR3 loop reads CACVSTGSSWDTRQMFF. CDR3 DNA sequence: TGTGCCTGTGTCAGTACTGGGAGCTCCTGGGACACCCGACAGATGTTTTTC.

As regards this clone: A read error may produce the germline difference seen at one junction end. The chain is built from TRDV1 and TRDJ1; D is unclear. CDR1 is TSWWSYY, CDR2 QGS, per germline. This CDR3 has 18 residues. The DNA for the CDR3 is TGTGCTCTTGGGGAACGTACTCTTGGACTCGACTACACCGATCAACTCATCTTT. Translation gives CALGERTLGLDYTDQLIF.

Comments on this clone: A much larger clone sits a single nucleotide away, making a read error possible. This sequence joins TRDV2 and TRDJ3; weak D call: TRDD3 (5 bases). The CDR3 is 22 residues long. The germline gives CDR1 GEAIGNYY, CDR2 EKD. Trimming left V 3 bases short and J 0 bases short, with 26 bases between. The CDR3 DNA reads as TGTGCCTGTGACTCGTTAGACGCTGGGAGCCGGAGGACCTCCTGGGACACCCGACAGATGTTTTTC. Translating gives CACDSLDAGSRRTSWDTRQMFF.